What follows are 28 T cell receptor beta chains derived from one specimen sequenced in a study of T-cell reconstitution after alpha-beta-depleted transplantation in children. Preparing the TCRbeta library involved the use of unique molecular identifiers. TCRdb passed the PCR reads through MiXCR, listing each CDR3 protein once. The repertoire has around 440,000 distinct CDR3 sequences, about 10% of them found once; the top ten carry roughly 2.1%. The input for sequencing was PBMCs, taken before TCRalphabeta/CD19-depleted stem cell transplant. Receptors originate from a child aged 2 to 15 with inherited bone marrow failure, due to receive a stem cell transplant.

The chain uses TRBV20-1 and TRBJ2-1; 11 bases are a match to TRBD2. This CDR3 contains 17 residues. Germline trimming cut 2 bases from V and 2 bases from J; bases unmatched to any gene: 8. Germline V gives CDR1 DFQATT, CDR2 SNEGSKA (reference sequence). The CDR3 sequence: CSARKLAGVGPYNEQFF. The CDR3 DNA sequence: TGCAGTGCTAGAAAACTAGCGGGAGTAGGACCCTACAATGAGCAGTTCTTC.

This clonotype was observed many times. V usage is TRBV7-9 and J usage is TRBJ1-4; D not resolved. The ends were cut back, 3 bases at V and 8 bases at J, with 16 bases in the middle. In germline, CDR1 is SEHNR, CDR2 FQNEAQ (reference sequence). This CDR3 has 15 residues. CDR3 amino acids: CASSFEANRNEKLFF. The CDR3 DNA reads TGTGCCAGCAGCTTTGAGGCTAATCGGAACGAAAAACTGTTTTTT. Using reference TRBV7-9 and TRBJ1-4 for the parts outside the CDR3, the full variable domain is DTGVSQNPRHKITKRGQNVTFRCDPISEHNRLYWYRQTLGQGPEFLTYFQNEAQLEKSRLLSDRFSAERPKGSFSTLEIQRTEQGDSAMYLCASSFEANRNEKLFFGSGTQLSVL.

This clonotype occurred a few times. The CDR3 DNA reads TGCGCCAGCCGAGACACTACAGGGTTTTATACTGAAGCTTTCTTT. Its protein product is CASRDTTGFYTEAFF. The J gene is TRBJ1-1, the V gene TRBV5-1; tentatively, D is TRBD1 (6 bases). The CDR3 spans 15 residues. V was trimmed by 7 bases and J by 5 bases, leaving 21 bases between them. The V gene's germline CDR1 is SGHRS and CDR2 YFSETQ.

This clonotype appeared many times. This chain uses TRBV4-3 with TRBJ1-1; the match to TRBD1 covers 8 bases. Trimming at V came to 2 bases and at J to 8 bases, leaving 7 bases not matched to a gene. The CDR3 is 14 residues long. CDR1 is LGHNA and CDR2 is YSLEER in the germline V gene. In DNA, the CDR3 is TGCGCCAGCAGCCAAAGAACAGGGGGACAGGAAGCTTTCTTT. Translated: CASSQRTGGQEAFF.

This clonotype has a count of ten or more. This chain uses TRBV27 with TRBJ2-3; D not certain. V lost 8 bases and J lost 0, with 15 bases in between. CDR1 is MNHEY, CDR2 SMNVEV, per germline (reference sequence). The CDR3 loop spans 15 amino acids. The CDR3, as DNA: TGTGCCAGCTCGTCTTGGAGTCCTAGCACAGATACGCAGTATTTT. The encoded protein is CASSSWSPSTDTQYF.

The CDR3 is CSSGHMYNEQFF. DNA of the CDR3: TGCAGCTCCGGTCACATGTACAATGAGCAGTTCTTC. This chain joins TRBV29-1 and TRBJ2-1, with D hard to call. Germline assignment: CDR1 SQVTM and CDR2 ANQGSEA. The CDR3 spans 12 residues. V was cut by 8 bases and J by 4 bases, with 12 bases left in between.

This sequence joins TRBV18 and TRBJ2-1, with D unresolved. The germline V gene encodes CDR1 KGHSH and CDR2 LQKENI. The V and J ends lost 1 base and 6 bases respectively, with 16 bases between them. CDR3 length: 16 amino acids. The CDR3 coding sequence is TGTGCCAGCTCACCACAGGGCCCTACGCTAGGCAATGAGCAGTTCTTC. Translated, it gives CASSPQGPTLGNEQFF.

This clonotype was recorded at least ten times. The chain recombines TRBV4-3 with TRBJ2-1; 9 nucleotides align to TRBD2. Germline CDR1 is LGHNA and CDR2 is YSLEER. CDR3 length equals 17 residues. The V segment lost 1 base and the J segment 7 bases; nucleotides outside the gene matches: 11. The CDR3 DNA reads TGCGCCAGCAGCCAAGTCGTAGTGCGGGAGGGCGGAAATGAGCAGTTCTTC. Its protein is CASSQVVVREGGNEQFF.

As for this clonotype: A read error is possible here, since a much larger clone lies one base away. The V and J genes are TRBV27 and TRBJ2-1, with 11 bases identical to TRBD2. The CDR3 contains 14 residues. Germline V CDR1 and CDR2: MNHEY, SMNVEV (reference sequence). CDR3 coding DNA: TGTGCCAGCCGCCCCGGGACTAGCGGCAATGAGCAGTCCTTC. This gives the protein CASRPGTSGNEQSF.

This clonotype was seen repeatedly, ten times or more. The chain uses TRBV20-1 and TRBJ2-4; D possibly matches TRBD1 or TRBD2 (5 bases each). Trimming removed 3 bases from V and 6 bases from J, with 21 bases in between. The germline V gene has CDR1 DFQATT and CDR2 SNEGSKA (reference sequence). The CDR3 consists of 16 residues. The CDR3 here is CSARRTFLLRGNIQYF. The CDR3 DNA follows: TGCAGTGCTAGGCGGACATTCCTCCTACGGGGAAACATTCAGTACTTC.

The sample holds a few counts of this clonotype. J is TRBJ1-1 and V is TRBV12-3 or TRBV12-4, with D tentatively TRBD1 (5 bases). The CDR3 is 11 amino acids. Trimming shortened V by 3 bases and J by 9 bases, and 8 bases separated the two germline ends. CDR3 sequence reads: CASSFAGQAFF. For the CDR3, the DNA is TGTGCCAGCAGTTTCGCAGGGCAAGCTTTCTTT.

In this sample, this clonotype turned up many times. The V and J genes are TRBV28 and TRBJ2-7; perhaps TRBD1 as D (5 bases). The CDR3 runs to 14 residues. The V end was cut by 4 bases, the J end by 6 bases, with 16 bases between. Germline V CDR1 and CDR2: MDHEN, SYDVKM. The CDR3 DNA reads TGTGCCAGCAGTTCCGCCACTCAGGGCGGCGAGCAGTACTTC. Residues: CASSSATQGGEQYF.

This clonotype appeared many times. This rearrangement joins TRBV4-3 to TRBJ2-7; D remains unclear. Trimming took 2 bases from V and 2 from J, leaving 10 bases between them. Germline V gene data show CDR1 as LGHNA and CDR2 as YSLEER. The CDR3 totals 14 residues. CDR3 nucleotide sequence: TGCGCCAGCAGCCAACTCTTCGGAACCTACGAGCAGTACTTC. Encoded protein: CASSQLFGTYEQYF.

V and J are TRBV19 and TRBJ2-7; D might be TRBD2 (7 bases). Germline V gives CDR1 LNHDA, CDR2 SQIVND (reference sequence). The CDR3 is made up of 16 amino acids. Trimming stripped 1 base from V and 3 bases from J, with 16 bases between. In nucleotides, the CDR3 is TGTGCCAGTAGTATAGTCGGGGGGACACTCTTCTACGAGCAGTACTTC. Its translation is CASSIVGGTLFYEQYF.

This clonotype has at least ten counts. The chain has TRBV27 and TRBJ2-5; the D gene is possibly TRBD1 (6 bases). The germline gives CDR1 MNHEY, CDR2 SMNVEV (reference sequence). Trimming cost V 2 bases and J 5 bases, with 9 bases left between them. The CDR3 is 13 residues long. CDR3 loop: CASSLGDKETQYF. Written as DNA, the CDR3 is TGTGCCAGCAGTTTAGGGGACAAGGAGACCCAGTACTTC.

This clonotype has just a few counts. The chain combines TRBV5-1 with TRBJ2-2; no clear D gene. The CDR3 runs 14 residues. Germline V gives CDR1 SGHRS, CDR2 YFSETQ. The germline V and J ends were trimmed by 0 bases and 6 bases, with 9 bases remaining between them. This CDR3 is CASSLATSSGELFF. The CDR3 DNA reads TGCGCCAGCAGCTTGGCCACGTCATCCGGGGAGCTGTTTTTT. The whole variable domain, filled in from reference TRBV5-1 and TRBJ2-2, reads KAGVTQTPRYLIKTRGQQVTLSCSPISGHRSVSWYQQTPGQGLQFLFEYFSETQRNKGNFPGRFSGRQFSNSRSEMNVSTLELGDSALYLCASSLATSSGELFFGEGSRLTVL.

Points on this clonotype: This may be a read error: a much more frequent sequence differs by one nucleotide. This chain joins TRBV20-1 and TRBJ2-3; D perhaps matches TRBD1 (5 bases). Germline V gene sequence: CDR1 DFQATT, CDR2 SNEGSKA (reference sequence). This CDR3 is 14 amino acids long. The CDR3 reads CSATDAGKTDTKYF. The CDR3 DNA reads TGCAGTGCTACCGACGCAGGGAAAACAGATACGAAGTATTTT.

This clonotype was recorded many times. This chain connects TRBV18 to TRBJ1-2; no definite D call. Germline V gene lookup returns CDR1 KGHSH and CDR2 LQKENI. The CDR3 spans 14 residues. V was shortened by 0 bases and J by 4 bases, with 9 bases between the two germline ends. Here the CDR3 reads CASSPPGHIYGYTF. CDR3 nucleotides: TGTGCCAGCTCACCACCGGGTCATATCTATGGCTACACCTTC.

This clonotype came up a few times. The gene calls are TRBV24-1 and TRBJ2-3, with TRBD2 matching 10 bases. Germline assignment: CDR1 KGHDR and CDR2 SFDVKD. The CDR3 runs to 16 residues. The V segment lost 3 bases and the J segment 1 base; nucleotides outside the gene matches: 3. CDR3 coding DNA: TGTGCCACCAGTGATCTAGCGGGAGAGGGCACAGATACGCAGTATTTT. Its protein product is CATSDLAGEGTDTQYF.

This clonotype occurred many times. The chain uses TRBV7-9 and TRBJ1-2, with D hard to call. Germline V gene sequence: CDR1 SEHNR, CDR2 FQNEAQ (reference sequence). With 4 bases removed from V and 5 bases from J, the gap between germline ends came to 8 bases. CDR3 length: 12 residues. The CDR3 region is CASSSVLYGYTF. As DNA, the CDR3 is TGTGCCAGCAGCTCAGTTCTTTATGGCTACACCTTC.

At least ten counts were recorded for this clonotype. CDR3 loop: CASSFKRILNQPQHF. In DNA form, the CDR3 reads TGTGCCAGCAGTTTTAAGAGGATACTCAATCAGCCCCAGCATTTT. The chain carries TRBV12-3 or TRBV12-4 and TRBJ1-5; no definite D call. The CDR3 is 15 residues long. The V end was cut by 3 bases, the J end by 3 bases, with 12 bases between.

This chain uses TRBV20-1 with TRBJ2-1; the match to TRBD1 covers 7 bases. The CDR3 covers 12 residues. Germline V gene data show CDR1 as DFQATT and CDR2 as SNEGSKA (reference sequence). Trimming cost V 3 bases and J 8 bases; bases outside gene matches: 4. The CDR3 loop is CSARRGRDEQFF. CDR3 DNA: TGCAGTGCTAGGAGGGGGCGCGATGAGCAGTTCTTC.

This clonotype showed up many times. V and J are TRBV20-1 and TRBJ2-7, with 7 bases aligning to TRBD2. The germline V gene has CDR1 DFQATT and CDR2 SNEGSKA (reference sequence). V dropped 4 bases and J dropped 3; count of bases not matched to a gene: 15. The CDR3 covers 16 residues. CDR3 in DNA: TGCAGTGCTAAGACCCCTGGGACTAATGCGCTCTACGAGCAGTACTTC. It is translated as CSAKTPGTNALYEQYF.

This clonotype was detected ten times or more. The chain joins TRBV20-1 to TRBJ2-1; TRBD2 agrees at 7 bases. The CDR3 runs 15 residues. After removal of 0 bases from V and 3 bases from J, the junction contained 5 bases not matched to a gene. The germline V gene has CDR1 DFQATT and CDR2 SNEGSKA (reference sequence). The CDR3 DNA sequence: TGCAGTGCTAGAGATCGGGAGGCCCTCTACAATGAGCAGTTCTTC. This translates into CSARDREALYNEQFF.

There are many counts of this clonotype. The chain carries TRBV29-1 and TRBJ1-5, with 7 nucleotides matching TRBD1. Germline CDR1 reads SQVTM; CDR2 reads ANQGSEA. With 4 bases clipped from V and 5 bases from J, the junction kept 2 bases outside the gene matches. The CDR3 contains 12 residues. As DNA, the CDR3 is TGCAGCGTTGGTGACAGGGATCAGCCCCAGCATTTT. This encodes CSVGDRDQPQHF.

This clonotype was observed at least ten times. The chain recombines TRBV4-3 with TRBJ1-2; 8 nucleotides agree with TRBD1. Looked up from germline, CDR1 is LGHNA and CDR2 is YSLEER. V was clipped by 0 bases and J by 10 bases; unmatched bases: 10. This CDR3 spans 15 amino acids. CDR3 residues: CASSQDPGGLLDYTF. CDR3 DNA sequence: TGCGCCAGCAGCCAAGATCCAGGGGGCTTGTTGGACTACACCTTC.

This clonotype was seen more than once but under ten times. V usage is TRBV28 and J usage is TRBJ1-3, with D unresolved. Trimming took off 3 bases at V and 0 bases at J, with 6 bases between the two ends. The germline gives CDR1 MDHEN, CDR2 SYDVKM. The CDR3 has 14 residues. The CDR3 coding sequence is TGTGCCAGCAGTTTTCGGGACTCTGGAAACACCATATATTTT. Its translation is CASSFRDSGNTIYF.

The sample holds many counts of this clonotype. The genes are TRBV4-3 and TRBJ2-3; D perhaps matches TRBD1 (6 bases). CDR3 length: 16 residues. Germline V gene lookup returns CDR1 LGHNA and CDR2 YSLEER. V shed 0 bases and J shed 2 bases, with 12 bases lying between them. CDR3 coding DNA: TGCGCCAGCAGCCAAGAGCCGGGACAAACCACAGATACGCAGTATTTT. It is translated as CASSQEPGQTTDTQYF.